These T cell receptor beta chains were read from a single sample in a study of blood T cells in healthy people across ages. TCRdb recomputed calls from the 5' RACE reads with MiXCR, one row per CDR3 protein. Of hundreds of thousands of distinct CDR3 sequences detected, less than 80% appear once; the ten largest clones hold approximately 30%. Sample: blood. Every receptor here comes from a man aged 30-40 years in good health. Both conserved end residues are part of each CDR3. D genes are given only for firm matches. Clone size is stated in some rows and not others, as once, few, many or a class when expanded.

j_call d_call clone_size v_call cdr3_aa cdr3_nt
TRBJ1-2 NA NA TRBV5-1 CASSLEWGEGYTF TGCGCCAGCAGCTTGGAATGGGGGGAGGGCTACACCTTC
TRBJ2-3 NA NA TRBV5-6 CASGGLADTQYF TGTGCCAGCGGGGGGCTCGCGGATACGCAGTATTTT
TRBJ1-2 NA once TRBV2 CASSFMINYHGYTF TGTGCCAGCAGTTTTATGATCAATTACCATGGCTACACCTTC
TRBJ1-2 NA NA TRBV5-1 CASSWDVSRYGYTF TGCGCCAGCAGCTGGGATGTCAGTCGCTATGGCTACACCTTC
TRBJ2-7 NA NA TRBV5-1 CASSPRTGIRSYEQYF TGCGCCAGCAGCCCCCGAACAGGGATACGTTCCTACGAGCAGTACTTC
TRBJ1-2 NA NA TRBV6-1 CASQRKGTDGYTF TGTGCCAGTCAGCGAAAGGGGACGGATGGCTACACCTTC
TRBJ1-6 NA NA TRBV25-1 CASSNVLGSPLHF TGTGCCAGCAGTAACGTTCTTGGGTCACCCCTCCACTTT
TRBJ2-1 TRBD2 NA TRBV6-5 CASSYSLGLAVYNEQFF TGTGCCAGCAGTTACTCGTTGGGACTAGCTGTCTACAATGAGCAGTTCTTC
TRBJ2-5 NA once TRBV7-2 CASSQSAGRTQETQYF TGTGCCAGCAGCCAATCCGCAGGGAGGACTCAAGAGACCCAGTACTTC
TRBJ1-5 NA NA TRBV12-3/TRBV12-4 CASSLFGGHNQPQHF TGTGCCAGCAGTTTATTCGGTGGACACAATCAGCCCCAGCATTTT
TRBJ2-7 TRBD1 few TRBV10-3 CAISEGQGHEQYF TGTGCCATCAGTGAGGGACAGGGACACGAGCAGTACTTC
TRBJ2-4 NA few TRBV28 CASSSPGVPAKNIQYF TGTGCCAGCAGCTCTCCAGGGGTACCTGCCAAAAACATTCAGTACTTC
TRBJ1-4 TRBD1 NA TRBV20-1 CSAPAGGRTNEKLFF TGCAGTGCGCCGGCAGGGGGCAGGACTAATGAAAAACTGTTTTTT
TRBJ2-5 TRBD1 few TRBV28 CASSSPGQGSGTQYF TGTGCCAGCAGTTCTCCGGGACAGGGGTCCGGGACCCAGTACTTC
TRBJ2-5 TRBD1 NA TRBV7-2 CASRPGQGTETQYF TGTGCATCCCGACCGGGACAGGGCACGGAGACCCAGTACTTC
TRBJ2-7 NA NA TRBV6-5 CASSDRTESSYEQYF TGTGCCAGCAGCGACAGGACGGAAAGCTCCTACGAGCAGTACTTC
TRBJ2-7 NA NA TRBV4-3 CASSWTADSYEQYF TGCGCCAGCAGCTGGACAGCGGACTCCTACGAGCAGTACTTC
TRBJ2-3 TRBD2 few TRBV29-1 CSVEGTSGIRTDTQYF TGCAGCGTTGAGGGGACTAGCGGGATACGCACAGATACGCAGTATTTT
TRBJ2-4 TRBD1 few TRBV27 CASSFRQGSGKNIQYF TGTGCCAGCAGTTTTCGACAGGGGTCGGGCAAAAACATTCAGTACTTC
TRBJ1-1 NA NA TRBV12-3/TRBV12-4 CASSFFDTEAFF TGTGCCAGCAGTTTTTTCGATACGGAAGCTTTCTTT
TRBJ2-7 NA NA TRBV9 CASSPLTGTTYEQYF TGTGCCAGCAGCCCACTGACCGGGACAACCTACGAGCAGTACTTC
TRBJ2-7 NA few TRBV7-9 CASSVGGGGDEQYF TGTGCCAGCAGCGTCGGAGGGGGCGGCGACGAGCAGTACTTC
TRBJ1-1 TRBD1 NA TRBV7-2 CASSPVPGQGGGTEAFF TGTGCCAGCAGCCCAGTCCCGGGACAGGGAGGGGGCACTGAAGCTTTCTTT
TRBJ2-7 NA NA TRBV9 CASSVLDTSYEQYF TGTGCCAGCAGCGTCTTGGACACCTCCTACGAGCAGTACTTC
TRBJ1-6 NA NA TRBV10-3 CAISTLDSRNSPLHF TGTGCCATCAGTACCTTGGACAGTCGAAATTCACCCCTCCACTTT
TRBJ2-1 TRBD1 NA TRBV6-2/TRBV6-3 CASSYTKTPRGNKNEQFF TGTGCCAGCAGTTACACCAAAACCCCCAGGGGGAATAAGAATGAGCAGTTCTTC
TRBJ2-7 TRBD2 few TRBV20-1 CSARDNLAGGHYEQYF TGCAGTGCTAGAGATAATCTAGCGGGGGGACATTACGAGCAGTACTTC
TRBJ1-4 NA NA TRBV10-3 CAISESQATNEKLFF TGTGCCATCAGTGAGTCACAGGCAACTAATGAAAAACTGTTTTTT
TRBJ2-7 TRBD1 few TRBV3-1 CATSRGRGLNF TGTGCCACCTCCCGGGGCAGGGGGCTCAACTTC
TRBJ1-2 TRBD1 NA TRBV20-1 CSANDRVYGYTF TGCAGTGCTAACGACAGGGTCTATGGCTACACCTTC
TRBJ2-3 NA NA TRBV6-2/TRBV6-3 CASSSRDKFTDTQYF TGTGCCAGCAGCTCGAGGGACAAGTTCACAGATACGCAGTATTTT
TRBJ2-7 TRBD1 NA TRBV5-1 CASSGGQQSSYNEQYF TGCGCCAGCAGCGGGGGACAGCAAAGCTCCTACAATGAGCAGTACTTC
TRBJ2-5 NA few TRBV20-1 CTGRGPGTQYF TGCACCGGGAGAGGGCCCGGGACCCAGTACTTC
TRBJ2-2 NA NA TRBV4-3 CASSPRRGRTGELFF TGCGCCAGCAGCCCCCGGCGGGGACGCACCGGGGAGCTGTTTTTT
TRBJ1-2 NA few TRBV7-2 CASTADRNYGYTF TGTGCCAGCACCGCCGACAGGAACTATGGCTACACCTTC
TRBJ2-7 NA many TRBV12-3/TRBV12-4 CASSSLGYEQYF TGTGCCAGCAGTTCCCTCGGGTACGAGCAGTACTTC
TRBJ2-5 TRBD2 NA TRBV6-4 CASRGLADHNEQYF TGTGCCAGCAGAGGACTAGCGGACCACAATGAGCAGTACTTC
TRBJ2-3 NA few TRBV29-1 CSVLPSGLGTDTQYF TGCAGCGTTCTACCGTCGGGCCTAGGCACAGATACGCAGTATTTT
TRBJ2-7 TRBD1 NA TRBV13 CASSSRDRGYEQYF TGTGCCAGCAGCTCCCGGGACAGGGGGTACGAGCAGTACTTC
TRBJ1-2 NA NA TRBV4-2 CASSQGDGPSVGNYGYTF TGTGCCAGCAGCCAAGGGGACGGACCCAGCGTCGGAAACTATGGCTACACCTTC
TRBJ2-7 NA once TRBV27 CASSFGRGSPYEQYF TGTGCCAGCAGTTTCGGGCGGGGCAGCCCCTACGAGCAGTACTTC
TRBJ2-1 NA few TRBV6-5 CASSYENRFNEQFF TGTGCCAGCAGTTACGAGAACAGGTTCAATGAGCAGTTCTTC
TRBJ2-1 NA NA TRBV20-1 CSARDLAGSYNEQFF TGCAGTGCTAGAGATCTCGCAGGGTCCTACAATGAGCAGTTCTTC
TRBJ2-5 TRBD1 few TRBV7-9 CASSLEGAEQYF TGTGCCAGCAGCTTAGAGGGGGCAGAGCAGTACTTC
TRBJ2-7 NA once TRBV7-6 CASSSHEGSYEQYF TGTGCCAGCAGCTCACACGAGGGGTCCTACGAGCAGTACTTC